This record concerns one T cell receptor beta chain sequence. In the authors' workflow: Nucleated cell number was recorded as an estimate derived from reference gene primer amplification. The assay was immunoSEQ multiplex PCR, and TCRdb's table has in-frame clones only and misses some. The DNA was the basis for D and trimming; V, J and clone size are from that table. The table records approximately 410,000 clones, more than 80% of them present only once. CDR1 SGHTS and CDR2 YDEGEE come from the germline V gene. V gave up 2 bases and J gave up 7 bases, with 12 bases separating them. The CDR3 spans 13 residues. These data belong to a study of blood T cell repertoires in COVID-19.

This clonotype originated in a woman younger than 45 with active or convalescent COVID-19. The chain is built from TRBV5-8 and TRBJ1-1; no firm D call. The specimen sequenced was peripheral blood. CDR3 in amino acids: CASSFSPSLEAFF. CDR3 coding DNA: TGTGCCAGCAGCTTCTCCCCGAGCCTTGAAGCTTTCTTT.